This T cell receptor beta chain was found in a study of early T cells in non-severe SARS-CoV-2 infection. Study at large: Chains were unpaired, as sequencing was done on bulk RNA from unsorted whole blood. General study findings and limits: VDJdb-based annotation leaned toward anti-spike CD8 responses and missed private and CD4 specificities.

Attachment of unique molecular identifiers to individual cDNA molecules was performed. In TCRdb, the 5' RACE reads were re-called with MiXCR into one record per CDR3 protein. The sample has tens of thousands of distinct CDR3 sequences; around 5.2% are singletons. This clonotype has at least ten counts. What it binds is not known. What was sequenced was whole blood. The sequence derives from an adult who was a healthcare worker with PCR-confirmed SARS-CoV-2 infection or an uninfected control (not recorded which).

CDR3 DNA sequence: TGTGCCAGTAGTAGAGGGACAGTGAACACTGAAGCTTTCTTT. Translation gives CASSRGTVNTEAFF. The J gene is TRBJ1-1, the V gene TRBV19; 7 nucleotides align to TRBD1. V trimming: 4 bases; J trimming: 0 bases; junction bases outside the gene matches: 2. The CDR3 loop spans 14 amino acids. CDR1 and CDR2 from the germline V gene are LNHDA and SQIVND (reference sequence).